The 23 T cell receptor beta chains below all came from one sample that was sequenced in a study of blood T cells in healthy people across ages. A second about 7 to 11 cycle PCR used barcoded and J-beta primers. TCRdb used MiXCR to reprocess the 5' RACE reads, holding one entry per CDR3 protein. The table shows about 1,500,000 distinct CDR3 sequences, with 28% occurring only once. Sample: blood. The receptors were gathered from a woman in her thirties in good health.

In its sample, this clonotype was seen many times. The genes are TRBV7-9 and TRBJ2-5; D is possibly TRBD1 or TRBD2 (5 bases each). Germline V CDR1 and CDR2: SEHNR, FQNEAQ (reference sequence). The CDR3 consists of 13 residues. V was clipped by 2 bases and J by 11 bases, with 15 bases between them. The CDR3 nucleotides are TGTGCCAGCAGCTTACCGGGCTTAGGGGAGCAGTACTTC. It encodes CASSLPGLGEQYF.

The CDR3 is CASSPGTAHEQYF. The CDR3 nucleotides read TGTGCCAGCAGCCCCGGGACAGCCCACGAGCAGTACTTC. The chain has TRBV27 and TRBJ2-7, with 7 bases aligning to TRBD1. V dropped 6 bases and J dropped 5; count of bases not matched to a gene: 7. CDR1 is MNHEY, CDR2 SMNVEV, per germline (reference sequence). The CDR3 runs 13 residues.

In its sample, this clonotype was seen a few times. The CDR3 protein is CASSQGGIPYEQYF. CDR3 coding DNA: TGTGCCAGCAGCCAGGGAGGGATCCCCTACGAGCAGTACTTC. V is TRBV5-6 and J is TRBJ2-7; TRBD2 matches at 7 bases. Trimming at V came to 4 bases and at J to 2 bases, leaving 6 bases not matched to a gene. Germline loops: CDR1 SGHDT, CDR2 YYEEEE. This CDR3 is 14 amino acids long.

This clonotype was seen more than once but under ten times. The V call is TRBV24-1, the J call TRBJ1-5, with D perhaps matching TRBD1 (5 bases). Germline V lookup: CDR1 KGHDR, CDR2 SFDVKD. The CDR3 extends over 15 amino acids. Trimming cost V 6 bases and J 2 bases, with 13 bases left between them. The CDR3, as DNA: TGTGCCACCAGTCAACCCGGGGCCGGCAATCAGCCCCAGCATTTT. Translation gives CATSQPGAGNQPQHF.

This sequence joins TRBV10-2 and TRBJ2-1, with TRBD2 matching over 14 bases. CDR3 size: 14 residues. With V trimmed by 10 bases and J by 7 bases, 6 bases remained unmatched. Germline V gene data show CDR1 as WSHSY and CDR2 as SAAADI. CDR3 region: CAIGTSGSRNEQFF. The CDR3 DNA follows: TGCGCCATCGGGACTAGCGGGAGCAGGAATGAGCAGTTCTTC.

The chain has TRBV7-2 and TRBJ2-1, with 7 bases lining up with TRBD2. J gave up 4 bases and V 5 bases, and 14 bases lay outside the gene matches. The CDR3 spans 17 residues. Germline CDR1 reads SGHTA; CDR2 reads FQGNSA. CDR3 sequence reads: CASSPGTRGGKYNEQFF. CDR3 bases: TGTGCCAGCAGCCCGGGGACTCGCGGGGGTAAATACAATGAGCAGTTCTTC. Complete variable domain (other parts from reference TRBV7-2 and TRBJ2-1): GAGVSQSPSNKVTEKGKDVELRCDPISGHTALYWYRQSLGQGLEFLIYFQGNSAPDKSGLPSDRFSAERTGGSVSTLTIQRTQQEDSAVYLCASSPGTRGGKYNEQFFGPGTRLTVL.

This chain joins TRBV7-9 and TRBJ2-2, with D maybe TRBD1 (5 bases). V dropped 2 bases and J dropped 6 bases, with 16 bases sitting between them. The CDR3 has 16 residues. Germline values: CDR1 SEHNR, CDR2 FQNEAQ (reference sequence). The DNA for the CDR3 is TGTGCCAGCAGCTTATCGAGTGCAGGGCGGTCCGGGGAGCTGTTTTTT. Protein sequence: CASSLSSAGRSGELFF.

A few counts support this clonotype. The chain recombines TRBV18 with TRBJ1-2, with TRBD1 as a possible D gene (6 bases). This CDR3 contains 15 residues. CDR1 KGHSH and CDR2 LQKENI come from the germline V gene. V was pared by 4 bases and J by 2 bases, with 14 bases between. CDR3 region: CASSRSPGTNYGYTF. The CDR3 nucleotides read TGTGCCAGCTCACGTTCACCCGGGACAAACTATGGCTACACCTTC.

This clonotype occurred a few times. The V and J genes are TRBV6-6 and TRBJ2-3, with 8 bases fitting TRBD2. V shed 6 bases, J shed 1 base, and the junction held 12 bases outside the gene matches. Germline V gene lookup returns CDR1 MNHNY and CDR2 SVGAGI (reference sequence). CDR3 length: 17 amino acids. This chain's CDR3 is CASSPWTSRLRTDTQYF. The DNA of the CDR3 is TGTGCCAGCAGCCCCTGGACTAGCAGACTCCGCACAGATACGCAGTATTTT.

The genes are TRBV20-1 and TRBJ1-6, with a tentative D call TRBD1 (6 bases). Germline V lookup: CDR1 DFQATT, CDR2 SNEGSKA (reference sequence). The CDR3 consists of 14 residues. V lost 3 bases, J lost 5 bases, and 11 bases lay in between. The CDR3 nucleotides read TGCAGTGCTAGTGTACAGGGTAATAATTCACCCCTCCACTTT. Its protein is CSASVQGNNSPLHF.

The rearrangement joins TRBV3-1 to TRBJ2-1; D ambiguous. With 3 bases removed from V and 5 bases from J, the gap between germline ends came to 8 bases. Germline CDR1 is LGHDT and CDR2 is YNNKEL (reference sequence). The CDR3 sequence is 13 residues long. Written as DNA, the CDR3 is TGTGCCAGCAGCCACACGGAAAACAATGAGCAGTTCTTC. As protein: CASSHTENNEQFF.

This clonotype was counted ten times or more. The chain is built from TRBV15 and TRBJ2-7; the match to TRBD1 covers 7 bases. V was clipped by 9 bases and J by 2 bases; unmatched bases: 7. The germline V gene encodes CDR1 LNHNV and CDR2 YYDKDF (reference sequence). The CDR3 has 13 amino acids. The CDR3 reads CATGQARTYEQYF. DNA of the CDR3: TGTGCCACTGGACAGGCCCGAACCTACGAGCAGTACTTC.

The table lists this clonotype with a few counts. This sequence joins TRBV7-9 and TRBJ1-5; TRBD1 is a possible D gene (6 bases). Germline V gene lookup returns CDR1 SEHNR and CDR2 FQNEAQ (reference sequence). The CDR3 runs 17 residues. Trimming took off 1 base at V and 4 bases at J, with 17 bases between the two ends. The CDR3 spells CASSLGTGLPPNQPQHF. The CDR3 region has the DNA TGTGCCAGCAGCTTAGGCACAGGGTTGCCTCCTAATCAGCCCCAGCATTTT.

J is TRBJ2-4 and V is TRBV3-1, with D possibly being TRBD2 (6 bases). The assigned J gene may be wrong: the sequence end matches TRBJ2-7 better. The CDR3 has 14 residues. Germline V gene data show CDR1 as LGHDT and CDR2 as YNNKEL (reference sequence). The CDR3 loop is CASRPRLGGYEQYF. The CDR3, as DNA: TGTGCCAGCAGGCCCAGACTAGGTGGCTACGAGCAGTACTTC.

The table lists this clonotype with a few counts. This sequence joins TRBV28 and TRBJ1-5; D is ambiguous. The CDR3 spans 16 residues. Germline V lookup: CDR1 MDHEN, CDR2 SYDVKM. Trimming took off 7 bases at V and 1 base at J, with 17 bases between the two ends. CDR3 residues: CASKGLRNISNQPQHF. As DNA, the CDR3 is TGTGCCAGCAAGGGCTTGCGGAACATAAGCAATCAGCCCCAGCATTTT. The variable domain in full, completed from reference TRBV28 and TRBJ1-5, reads DVKVTQSSRYLVKRTGEKVFLECVQDMDHENMFWYRQDPGLGLRLIYFSYDVKMKEKGDIPEGYSVSREKKERFSLILESASTNQTSMYLCASKGLRNISNQPQHFGDGTRLSIL.

CDR3 bases: TGTGCCAGCTCAGCCCAGGGGGTAAGAGGCGAGCAGTACTTC. It is translated as CASSAQGVRGEQYF. V is TRBV18 and J is TRBJ2-5, with TRBD1 matching 7 bases. Near its end, the DNA agrees better with TRBJ2-7, so the J call may be wrong. There are 14 residues in the CDR3. Germline V gene sequence: CDR1 KGHSH, CDR2 LQKENI.

This chain joins TRBV20-1 and TRBJ1-2, with D unclear. The CDR3 has 12 residues. The germline gives CDR1 DFQATT, CDR2 SNEGSKA (reference sequence). The germline V and J ends were trimmed by 3 bases and 1 base, with 6 bases remaining between them. CDR3 bases: TGCAGTGCTAGCTCCGTTAACTATGGCTACACCTTC. Protein: CSASSVNYGYTF.

This clonotype was counted between two and nine times. CDR3 residues: CASSVTGGSPLHF. DNA for the CDR3: TGTGCCAGCAGCGTTACAGGGGGTTCACCCCTCCACTTT. V gene TRBV9 combines with J gene TRBJ1-6, with 8 positions matching TRBD1. The CDR3 is 13 amino acids. Unmatched junction bases numbered 1, after V lost 2 bases and J lost 9 bases. CDR1 and CDR2 from the germline V gene are SGDLS and YYNGEE.

This clonotype was observed many times. The CDR3 region is CSVTSPSGRTDNEQFF. CDR3 DNA: TGCAGCGTTACCTCCCCTAGCGGGAGGACCGACAATGAGCAGTTCTTC. The chain recombines TRBV29-1 with TRBJ2-1, with TRBD2 matching 11 bases. V was pared by 5 bases and J by 5 bases, with 11 bases of the junction left unmatched. There are 16 residues in the CDR3. The germline gives CDR1 SQVTM, CDR2 ANQGSEA.

The table lists this clonotype with a few counts. This chain connects TRBV7-2 to TRBJ2-7; 11 nucleotides line up with TRBD2. Germline CDR1 and CDR2: SGHTA and FQGNSA. This CDR3 region has 16 residues. Trimming removed 1 base from V and 4 bases from J; junction bases left unmatched: 6. The CDR3 spells CASSLGLAGGGYEQYF. The DNA for the CDR3 is TGTGCCAGCAGCTTAGGGCTAGCGGGAGGAGGGTACGAGCAGTACTTC.

The V gene is TRBV5-1, the J gene TRBJ2-1; D may be TRBD2 (6 bases). Trimming took off 5 bases at V and 5 bases at J, with 14 bases between the two ends. Germline assignment: CDR1 SGHRS and CDR2 YFSETQ. The CDR3 loop spans 14 amino acids. The chain's CDR3 is CASRGGGPNNEQFF. For the CDR3, the DNA is TGCGCCAGCAGGGGGGGAGGCCCTAACAATGAGCAGTTCTTC.

This clonotype was seen only a few times. One end of the junction does not line up with germline, which may come from a read error. The chain joins TRBV6-2 or TRBV6-3 to TRBJ2-6, with D perhaps matching TRBD1 (5 bases). In germline, CDR1 is MNHEY, CDR2 SVGEGT. The length of the CDR3 is 17 residues. The CDR3 nucleotides are TGTGCCAGCAGTTACGACCACAGGAGCTCTGGGACCAACGTCCTGACTTTC. This gives the protein CASSYDHRSSGTNVLTF.

As for this clonotype: A clone one base away is much larger, so this may be a read error. The chain combines TRBV6-6 with TRBJ2-7, with no clear D. The CDR3 sequence is 14 residues long. The ends were cut back, 5 bases at V and 3 bases at J, with 14 bases in the middle. Germline-derived CDR1 and CDR2 are MNHNY and SVGAGI (reference sequence). The CDR3, as DNA: TGTGCCAGCAGTAAAAGCAAGGCGTGCTACGAGCAGTACTTC. This translates into CASSKSKACYEQYF.